The clone carrying this T cell receptor beta chain was detected once. This sample is drawn from a study of blood T cell repertoires in COVID-19. Turning to the study itself: Some COVID-19 samples were acute and others convalescent; all came from the United States, Italy and Spain. PBMCs, B-cell-depleted T cells, or T cells were the source of the cDNA or gDNA that made up the material.

In the authors' methods: Reference gene primers were amplified, and this amplification served to estimate nucleated cell counts. The method was immunoSEQ multiplex PCR; TCRdb's version includes in-frame clones alone and lacks a portion of them. V, J and clone size are those of that table, while D and trimming were read from the DNA. The repertoire holds 90,000 to 100,000 clones, less than 90% seen once, with about 1.7% in the top ten. The sample taken for sequencing was peripheral blood. This sequence originates from a man older than 75 with acute or convalescent COVID-19.

In nucleotides, the CDR3 is TGCAGTGCTAGTGTCTTCGGAGAGGGCACAGATACGCAGTATTTT. Its translation is CSASVFGEGTDTQYF. This chain connects TRBV20-1 to TRBJ2-3, with D unresolved. Germline lookup yields CDR1 DFQATT and CDR2 SNEGSKA (reference sequence). The V and J ends lost 3 bases and 1 base respectively, with 14 bases between them. CDR3 size: 15 residues.